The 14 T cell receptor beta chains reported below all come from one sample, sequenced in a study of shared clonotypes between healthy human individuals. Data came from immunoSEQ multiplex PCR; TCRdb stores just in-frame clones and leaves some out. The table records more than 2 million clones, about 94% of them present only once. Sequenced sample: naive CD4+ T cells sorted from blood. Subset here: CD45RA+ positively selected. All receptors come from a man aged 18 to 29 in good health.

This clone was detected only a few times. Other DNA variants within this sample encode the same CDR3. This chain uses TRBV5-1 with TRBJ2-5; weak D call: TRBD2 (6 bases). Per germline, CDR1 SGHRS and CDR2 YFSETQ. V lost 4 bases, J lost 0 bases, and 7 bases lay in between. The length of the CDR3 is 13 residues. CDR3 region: CASSRDYQETQYF. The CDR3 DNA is TGCGCCAGCAGCCGGGACTACCAAGAGACCCAGTACTTC.

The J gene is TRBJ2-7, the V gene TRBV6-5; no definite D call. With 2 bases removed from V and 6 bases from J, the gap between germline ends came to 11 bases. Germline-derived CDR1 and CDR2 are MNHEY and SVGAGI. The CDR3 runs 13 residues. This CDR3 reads CASSYHALSEQYF. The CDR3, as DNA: TGTGCCAGCAGTTACCACGCCCTCTCCGAGCAGTACTTC.

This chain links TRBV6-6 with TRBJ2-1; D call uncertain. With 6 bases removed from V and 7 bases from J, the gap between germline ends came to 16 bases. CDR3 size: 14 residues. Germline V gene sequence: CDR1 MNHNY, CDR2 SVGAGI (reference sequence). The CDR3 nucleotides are TGTGCCAGCAGGCGGCATTTTCCGGAGAATGAGCAGTTCTTC. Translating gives CASRRHFPENEQFF.

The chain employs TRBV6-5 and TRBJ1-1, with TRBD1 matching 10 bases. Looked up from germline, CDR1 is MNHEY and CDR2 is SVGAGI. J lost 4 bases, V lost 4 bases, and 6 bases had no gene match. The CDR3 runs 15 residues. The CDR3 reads CASSSTGGRSTEAFF. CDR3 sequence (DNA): TGTGCCAGCAGTTCGACAGGGGGCAGGTCCACTGAAGCTTTCTTT.

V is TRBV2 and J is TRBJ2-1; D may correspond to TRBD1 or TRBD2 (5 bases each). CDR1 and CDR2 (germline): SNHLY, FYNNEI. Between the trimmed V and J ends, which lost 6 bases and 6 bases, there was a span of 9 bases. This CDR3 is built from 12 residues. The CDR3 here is CASRLDSNEQFF. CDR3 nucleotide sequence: TGTGCCAGCAGACTAGACAGCAATGAGCAGTTCTTC.

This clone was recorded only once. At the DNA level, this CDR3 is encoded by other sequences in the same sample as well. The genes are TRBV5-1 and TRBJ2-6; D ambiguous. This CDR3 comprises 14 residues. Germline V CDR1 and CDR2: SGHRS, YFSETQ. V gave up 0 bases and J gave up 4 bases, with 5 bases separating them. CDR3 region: CASSLDPGANVLTF. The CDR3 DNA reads TGCGCCAGCAGCTTGGACCCCGGGGCCAACGTCCTGACTTTC.

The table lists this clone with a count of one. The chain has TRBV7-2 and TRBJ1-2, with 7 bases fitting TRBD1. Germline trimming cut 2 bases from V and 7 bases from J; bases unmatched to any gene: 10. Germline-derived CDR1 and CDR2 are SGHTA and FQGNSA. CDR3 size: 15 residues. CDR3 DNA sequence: TGTGCCAGCAGCTTATCCGACAGGGTCTTCGGTGGCTACACCTTC. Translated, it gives CASSLSDRVFGGYTF. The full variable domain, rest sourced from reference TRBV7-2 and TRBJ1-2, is GAGVSQSPSNKVTEKGKDVELRCDPISGHTALYWYRQSLGQGLEFLIYFQGNSAPDKSGLPSDRFSAERTGGSVSTLTIQRTQQEDSAVYLCASSLSDRVFGGYTFGSGTRLTVV.

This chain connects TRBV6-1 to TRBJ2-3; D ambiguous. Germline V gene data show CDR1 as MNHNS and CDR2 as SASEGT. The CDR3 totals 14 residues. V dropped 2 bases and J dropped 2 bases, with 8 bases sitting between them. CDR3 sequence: CASSEFPPTDTQYF. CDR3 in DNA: TGTGCCAGCAGTGAATTTCCGCCCACAGATACGCAGTATTTT.

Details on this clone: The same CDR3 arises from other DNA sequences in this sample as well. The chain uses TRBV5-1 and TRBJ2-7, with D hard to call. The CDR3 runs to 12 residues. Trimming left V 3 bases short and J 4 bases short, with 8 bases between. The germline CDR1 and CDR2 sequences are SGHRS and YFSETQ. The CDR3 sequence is CASSSSTYEQYF. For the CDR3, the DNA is TGCGCCAGCAGCTCTTCGACGTACGAGCAGTACTTC. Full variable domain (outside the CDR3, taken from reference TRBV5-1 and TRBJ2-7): KAGVTQTPRYLIKTRGQQVTLSCSPISGHRSVSWYQQTPGQGLQFLFEYFSETQRNKGNFPGRFSGRQFSNSRSEMNVSTLELGDSALYLCASSSSTYEQYFGPGTRLTVT.

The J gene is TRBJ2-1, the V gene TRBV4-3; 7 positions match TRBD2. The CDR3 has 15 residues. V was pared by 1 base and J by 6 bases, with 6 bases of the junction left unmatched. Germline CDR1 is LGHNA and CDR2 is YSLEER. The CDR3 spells CASSQVGLVVNEQFF. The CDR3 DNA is TGCGCCAGCAGCCAAGTCGGACTAGTTGTCAATGAGCAGTTCTTC.

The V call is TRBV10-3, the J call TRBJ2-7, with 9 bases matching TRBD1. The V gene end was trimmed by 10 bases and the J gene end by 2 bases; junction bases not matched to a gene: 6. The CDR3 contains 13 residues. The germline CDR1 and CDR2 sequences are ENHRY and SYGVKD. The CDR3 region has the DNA TGTGCCACAGGACAGGGGCTCGCCTACGAGCAGTACTTC. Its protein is CATGQGLAYEQYF.

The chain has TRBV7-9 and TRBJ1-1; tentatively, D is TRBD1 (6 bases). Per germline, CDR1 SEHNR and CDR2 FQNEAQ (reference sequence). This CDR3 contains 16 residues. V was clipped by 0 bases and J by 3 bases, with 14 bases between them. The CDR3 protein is CASSLAFRGGDTEAFF. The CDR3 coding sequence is TGTGCCAGCAGCTTAGCGTTCAGGGGCGGTGACACTGAAGCTTTCTTT.

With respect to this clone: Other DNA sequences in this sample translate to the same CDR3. This CDR3 is CASSLSSGNTEAFF. CDR3 nucleotide sequence: TGCGCCAGCAGCTTGTCTTCCGGGAACACTGAAGCTTTCTTT. V gene TRBV5-1 combines with J gene TRBJ1-1; no clear D gene. Germline V gene lookup returns CDR1 SGHRS and CDR2 YFSETQ. The V and J ends lost 1 base and 1 base respectively, with 8 bases between them. This CDR3 spans 14 amino acids.

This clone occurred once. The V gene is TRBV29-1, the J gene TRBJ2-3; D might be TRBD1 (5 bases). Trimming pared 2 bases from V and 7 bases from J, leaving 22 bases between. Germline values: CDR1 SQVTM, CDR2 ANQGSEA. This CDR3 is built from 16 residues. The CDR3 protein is CSVEPSLGPRANTQYF. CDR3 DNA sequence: TGCAGCGTTGAACCGTCTTTGGGGCCTCGAGCGAATACGCAGTATTTT.